Below, one T cell receptor beta chain is given with its context. The data originate from a study of blood T cell repertoires in COVID-19. The overall study: Sample material is recorded as cDNA or gDNA derived from T cells, B-cell-depleted T cells, or PBMCs.

As originally analysed: How many nucleated cells were present was estimated from reference gene primer amplification. Generated by immunoSEQ multiplex PCR, the TCRdb table keeps only in-frame clones and is missing some. V, J and clone size derive from that table, while D and trimming were established from the DNA sequence. Of about 150,000 clones in the sample, 65% to 90% are singletons; the top ten hold 9.8%. CDR1 is LNHDA, CDR2 SQIVND, per germline (reference sequence). CDR3 length: 13 amino acids. The trim removed 6 bases at V and 2 bases at J, leaving 3 bases unmatched. Sequencing input: peripheral blood. The J gene is TRBJ1-2, the V gene TRBV19, with 7 bases matching TRBD1. The origin of this receptor is a woman aged 45-59 years with acute or convalescent COVID-19. This CDR3 is CASRPGGNYGYTF. The CDR3, as DNA: TGTGCCAGTAGGCCAGGGGGAAACTATGGCTACACCTTC. The entire variable domain, with the rest obtained from reference TRBV19 and TRBJ1-2, is as follows: DGGITQSPKYLFRKEGQNVTLSCEQNLNHDAMYWYRQDPGQGLRLIYYSQIVNDFQKGDIAEGYSVSREKKESFPLTVTSAQKNPTAFYLCASRPGGNYGYTFGSGTRLTVV.